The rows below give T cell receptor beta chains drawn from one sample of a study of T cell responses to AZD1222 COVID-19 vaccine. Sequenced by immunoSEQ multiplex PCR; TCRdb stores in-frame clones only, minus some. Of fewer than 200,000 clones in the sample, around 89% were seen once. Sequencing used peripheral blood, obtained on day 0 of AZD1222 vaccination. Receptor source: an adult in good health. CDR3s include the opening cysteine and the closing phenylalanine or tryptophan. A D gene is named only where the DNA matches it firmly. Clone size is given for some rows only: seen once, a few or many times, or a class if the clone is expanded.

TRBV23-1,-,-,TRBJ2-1,CASNTPGSYNEQFF,TGCGCCAGCAATACTCCGGGCTCCTACAATGAGCAGTTCTTC
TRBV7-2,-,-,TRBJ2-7,CASSLGPFSGEQYF,TGTGCCAGCAGCTTAGGCCCTTTTTCTGGCGAGCAGTACTTC
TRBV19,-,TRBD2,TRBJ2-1,CASSPVYGTSGNEQFF,TGTGCCAGTAGCCCGGTCTACGGGACTAGCGGTAATGAGCAGTTCTTC
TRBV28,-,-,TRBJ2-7,CASTRIWGPKPYEQYF,TGTGCCAGCACCAGAATATGGGGACCAAAACCCTACGAGCAGTACTTC
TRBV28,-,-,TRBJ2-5,CASSPTPGRGVETQYF,TGTGCCAGCAGTCCAACCCCGGGCAGGGGGGTAGAGACCCAGTACTTC
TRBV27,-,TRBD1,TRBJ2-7,CASRTTGGRTSSYEQYF,TGTGCCAGCAGAACGACAGGGGGACGAACCTCCTCCTACGAGCAGTACTTC
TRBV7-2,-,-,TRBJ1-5,CASTFSGSNQPQHF,TGTGCCAGCACCTTCTCGGGTAGCAATCAGCCCCAGCATTTT
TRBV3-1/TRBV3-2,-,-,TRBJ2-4,CASSQGYGPQYF,TGTGCCAGCAGCCAAGGATATGGCCCCCAGTACTTC
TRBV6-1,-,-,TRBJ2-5,CASSEPQGIKETQYF,TGTGCCAGCAGTGAACCACAGGGAATTAAGGAGACCCAGTACTTC
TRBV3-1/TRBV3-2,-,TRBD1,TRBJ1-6,CASSSGQPNSPLHF,TGTGCCAGCAGCTCGGGACAGCCCAATTCACCCCTCCACTTT
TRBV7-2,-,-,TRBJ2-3,CASSLGLGLVDTQYF,TGTGCCAGCAGCTTAGGATTGGGTCTCGTGGATACGCAGTATTTT
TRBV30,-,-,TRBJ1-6,CAWRLSNNSPLHF,TGTGCCTGGAGACTCTCTAACAATTCACCCCTCCACTTT
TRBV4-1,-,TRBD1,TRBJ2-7,CASSQSWDRRYEQYF,TGCGCCAGCAGCCAATCCTGGGACAGGCGCTACGAGCAGTACTTC
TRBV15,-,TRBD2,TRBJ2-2,CATSRDRTSGVGELFF,TGTGCCACCAGCAGAGATAGGACTAGCGGGGTCGGGGAGCTGTTTTTT
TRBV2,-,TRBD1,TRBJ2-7,CASTWTGGPLSEQYF,TGTGCCAGCACTTGGACAGGGGGGCCGCTAAGCGAGCAGTACTTC
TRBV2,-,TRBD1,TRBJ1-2,CASSEQGTGAGYTF,TGTGCCAGCAGTGAGCAGGGGACAGGTGCCGGCTACACCTTC
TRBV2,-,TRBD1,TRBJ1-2,CASSYSPQGADGYTF,TGTGCCAGCAGTTACAGCCCTCAGGGGGCTGATGGCTACACCTTC
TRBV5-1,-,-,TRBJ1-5,CASSLEGRDNQPQHF,TGCGCCAGCAGCTTGGAAGGCAGGGACAATCAGCCCCAGCATTTT
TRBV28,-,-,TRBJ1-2,CASSMGGQIYGYTF,TGTGCCAGCAGCATGGGGGGGCAGATCTATGGCTACACCTTC
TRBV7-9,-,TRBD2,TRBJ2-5,CASSLARGVQETQYF,TGTGCCAGCAGCTTAGCGCGGGGGGTACAAGAGACCCAGTACTTC
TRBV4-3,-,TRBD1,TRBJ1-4,CASSQDRTGGASYEKLFF,TGCGCCAGCAGCCAAGACCGGACAGGGGGCGCGAGTTATGAAAAACTGTTTTTT
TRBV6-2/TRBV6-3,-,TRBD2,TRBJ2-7,CASSFGGVGLYEQYF,TGTGCCAGCAGTTTCGGGGGGGTTGGATTGTACGAGCAGTACTTC
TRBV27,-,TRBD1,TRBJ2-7,CASSSSRDSLPYEQYF,TGTGCCAGCAGTTCAAGTCGGGACAGCCTCCCCTACGAGCAGTACTTC
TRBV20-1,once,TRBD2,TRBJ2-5,CSASFTSVNQETQYF,TGCAGTGCTAGTTTTACTAGCGTGAATCAGGAGACCCAGTACTTC
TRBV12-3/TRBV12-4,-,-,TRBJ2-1,CASSLSSYNEQFF,TGTGCCAGCAGTTTATCCTCCTACAATGAGCAGTTCTTC
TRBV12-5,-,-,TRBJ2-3,CASAGVIDTQYF,TGTGCTAGCGCAGGGGTAATAGATACGCAGTATTTT
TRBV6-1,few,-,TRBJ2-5,CASSEVWGETQYF,TGTGCCAGCAGTGAAGTGTGGGGTGAGACCCAGTACTTC
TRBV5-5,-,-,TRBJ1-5,CASSLWSAGNQPQHF,TGTGCCAGCAGCTTGTGGTCTGCGGGAAATCAGCCCCAGCATTTT
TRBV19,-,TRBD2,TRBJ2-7,CASGRENSYEQYF,TGTGCTTCAGGGCGGGAGAATTCCTACGAGCAGTACTTC
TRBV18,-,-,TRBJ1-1,CASSPGSSWGTEAFF,TGTGCCAGCTCACCAGGATCAAGTTGGGGCACTGAAGCTTTCTTT
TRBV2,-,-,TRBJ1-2,CASSPGVYGYTF,TGTGCCAGCAGCCCGGGCGTCTATGGCTACACCTTC
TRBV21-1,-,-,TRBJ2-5,CASSDPGLAYQETQYF,TGTGCCAGCAGCGATCCGGGACTAGCGTACCAAGAGACCCAGTACTTC
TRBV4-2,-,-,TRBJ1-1,CASSPQAGAGERNTEAFF,TGTGCCAGCAGCCCCCAGGCAGGGGCAGGGGAACGGAACACTGAAGCTTTCTTT
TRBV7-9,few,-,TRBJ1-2,CASSLDGYTF,TGTGCCAGCAGCTTAGATGGCTACACCTTC
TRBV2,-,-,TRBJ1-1,CATQGGTFTEAFF,TGTGCCACCCAAGGAGGAACTTTCACTGAAGCTTTCTTT
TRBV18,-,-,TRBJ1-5,CASSPGVSNQPQHF,TGTGCCAGCTCACCAGGGGTTAGCAATCAGCCCCAGCATTTT
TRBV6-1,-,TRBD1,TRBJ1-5,CASSERDRTNQPQHF,TGTGCCAGCAGTGAACGGGACAGGACGAATCAGCCCCAGCATTTT
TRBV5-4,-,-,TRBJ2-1,CASSVTVYNEQFF,TGTGCCAGCAGCGTTACAGTGTACAATGAGCAGTTCTTC
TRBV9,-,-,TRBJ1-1,CASSVGLARSLMNTEAFF,TGTGCCAGCAGCGTGGGCCTCGCCAGGTCCCTCATGAACACTGAAGCTTTCTTT
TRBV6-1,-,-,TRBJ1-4,CASSEGGSNEKLFF,TGTGCCAGCAGTGAAGGGGGTTCTAATGAAAAACTGTTTTTT